Below, 15 T cell receptor beta chains from the same sample are listed, as sequenced in a study of OX40 agonist ivuxolimab in advanced cancers. The library relied on the immunoSEQ multiplex PCR assay. The immuneACCESS repertoire file appears here via TCRdb, limited to in-frame rearrangements. These files lack a portion of the clones; in checked studies, under half of the deficit traces to unresolved V genes, and the cause of the others is not known. The sample table contains about 75,000 clones; only one count was recorded for around 83% of them. The ten largest make up 15% to 20% of the sample. Here the sequenced sample was CD4+ or CD8+ T cells sorted from blood, taken in a trial of the OX40 agonist ivuxolimab. The receptors were gathered from an adult with an advanced solid tumor such as melanoma, head and neck, liver or kidney cancer.

This clone occurred a few times. V is TRBV27 and J is TRBJ2-3, with D possibly matching TRBD1 (6 bases). CDR3 length: 16 residues. CDR1 MNHEY and CDR2 SMNVEV come from the germline V gene (reference sequence). V was trimmed by 0 bases and J by 2 bases, leaving 12 bases between them. This CDR3 reads CASSLSLGAPTDTQYF. In DNA, the CDR3 is TGTGCCAGCAGTTTATCACTGGGGGCTCCCACAGATACGCAGTATTTT.

The chain recombines TRBV29-1 with TRBJ2-1, with 11 bases identical to TRBD2. The junction had 4 bases not matched to a gene; V was cut back by 6 bases and J by 3 bases. The germline CDR1 and CDR2 sequences are SQVTM and ANQGSEA. This CDR3 has 14 residues. CDR3 loop: CSVAGLADYNEQFF. As DNA, the CDR3 is TGCAGCGTCGCGGGACTAGCGGACTACAATGAGCAGTTCTTC.

CDR3 sequence: CSVATGGGTDTQYF. CDR3 in DNA: TGCAGCGTCGCCACAGGGGGCGGCACAGATACGCAGTATTTT. The chain employs TRBV29-1 and TRBJ2-3; 9 positions match TRBD1. Germline CDR1 SQVTM, CDR2 ANQGSEA. This CDR3 contains 14 residues. With 6 bases clipped from V and 1 base from J, the junction kept 5 bases outside the gene matches.

The CDR3 nucleotides are TGTGCCAGCAGTTTAGGGATAGGGCAAGTAACTGAAGCTTTCTTT. As protein: CASSLGIGQVTEAFF. The chain joins TRBV28 to TRBJ1-1; D gene unclear. Trimming took off 2 bases at V and 5 bases at J, with 15 bases between the two ends. The CDR3 contains 15 residues. Germline V CDR1 and CDR2: MDHEN, SYDVKM.

The J gene is TRBJ1-1, the V gene TRBV28, with TRBD1 as a possible D gene (6 bases). Between the trimmed V and J ends, which lost 3 bases and 4 bases, there was a span of 15 bases. Per germline, CDR1 MDHEN and CDR2 SYDVKM. There are 15 residues in the CDR3. The CDR3 region is CASSFSGGAGTEAFF. DNA of the CDR3: TGTGCCAGCAGTTTTAGTGGGGGCGCGGGCACTGAAGCTTTCTTT.

The chain employs TRBV2 and TRBJ1-1; D might be TRBD1 (5 bases). Germline V gene sequence: CDR1 SNHLY, CDR2 FYNNEI. The V gene lost 4 bases and the J gene lost 5 bases, with 17 bases spanning the gap. The CDR3 is made up of 15 amino acids. Here the CDR3 DNA reads TGTGCCAGCAGTGCGGAAATCCCAGGGAGTACTGAAGCTTTCTTT. Its protein product is CASSAEIPGSTEAFF.

Written as DNA, the CDR3 is TGTGCCAGCAGCTTGATGGACAGGGTGGGCTATCAGCCCCAGCATTTT. It is translated as CASSLMDRVGYQPQHF. The chain links TRBV5-4 to TRBJ1-5; TRBD1 matches at 8 bases. The germline V gene encodes CDR1 SGHNT and CDR2 YYREEE (reference sequence). V was clipped by 1 base and J by 5 bases; unmatched bases: 8. The CDR3 consists of 16 residues.

This clone was recorded once. The gene calls are TRBV5-8 and TRBJ2-4; D not resolved. This CDR3 is 14 amino acids long. V lost 2 bases, J lost 7 bases, and 13 bases lay in between. The germline V gene has CDR1 SGHTS and CDR2 YDEGEE. CDR3 DNA: TGTGCCAGCAGCTTAGTGACCCCGTTCAACATTCAGTACTTC. It yields the protein CASSLVTPFNIQYF.

The J gene is TRBJ1-1, the V gene TRBV11-2; D remains unclear. Germline CDR1 and CDR2: SGHAT and FQNNGV. CDR3 length equals 14 residues. The ends were cut back, 1 base at V and 3 bases at J, with 9 bases in the middle. CDR3 bases: TGTGCCAGCAGCTTAGTTAGCAGCGACACTGAAGCTTTCTTT. Protein: CASSLVSSDTEAFF.

The chain employs TRBV6-1 and TRBJ2-2; 12 bases are shared with TRBD2. Trimming took 6 bases from V and 7 from J; bases not matched to a gene: 6. CDR3 length: 15 residues. Germline CDR1 and CDR2: MNHNS and SASEGT. This CDR3 reads CASSLAGGPSGELFF. CDR3 coding DNA: TGTGCCAGCAGCCTAGCGGGAGGGCCCAGCGGGGAGCTGTTTTTT.

This sequence joins TRBV19 and TRBJ1-2, with D maybe TRBD1 (5 bases). Germline V lookup: CDR1 LNHDA, CDR2 SQIVND (reference sequence). The V and J ends lost 7 bases and 3 bases respectively, with 18 bases between them. There are 15 residues in the CDR3. The CDR3 here is CASTPQGTMDYGYTF. CDR3 nucleotides: TGTGCCAGTACCCCCCAGGGAACCATGGACTATGGCTACACCTTC.

CDR3 nucleotide sequence: TGTGCCAGCAGTCGCACAGGGGACACTGAAGCTTTCTTT. Translated, it gives CASSRTGDTEAFF. This chain links TRBV6-5 with TRBJ1-1, with TRBD1 matching 7 bases. CDR1 is MNHEY and CDR2 is SVGAGI in the germline V gene. The CDR3 is 13 amino acids. V gave up 5 bases and J gave up 3 bases; unmatched junction bases: 3.

This clone has a single count. The chain employs TRBV28 and TRBJ2-7, with D perhaps being TRBD1 or TRBD2 (6 bases each). This CDR3 comprises 12 residues. Trimming pared 6 bases from V and 4 bases from J, leaving 10 bases between. Germline V gene lookup returns CDR1 MDHEN and CDR2 SYDVKM. The CDR3 DNA follows: TGTGCCAGCAGCCAGGGGAGGTACGAGCAGTACTTC. Amino acid sequence: CASSQGRYEQYF.

This clone has a single count. At one boundary the junction diverges from the germline segment, which might be a read error. This chain uses TRBV25-1 with TRBJ2-5; D is ambiguous. Germline V gene data show CDR1 as MGHDK and CDR2 as SYGVNS. The CDR3 sequence is 17 residues long. This chain's CDR3 is CASSERGPTIKQGTQYF. CDR3 in DNA: TGTGCCAGCAGTGAAAGAGGACCGACCATAAAACAAGGGACCCAGTACTTC.

This clone was counted once. The V call is TRBV6-1, the J call TRBJ1-1, with TRBD1 identical over 10 bases. This CDR3 comprises 13 residues. Germline trimming cut 6 bases from V and 14 bases from J; bases unmatched to any gene: 12. CDR1 and CDR2 from the germline V gene are MNHNS and SASEGT. The CDR3: CASSRPGQGGEFF. The CDR3 coding sequence is TGTGCCAGCAGCCGCCCAGGACAGGGGGGAGAGTTCTTT.